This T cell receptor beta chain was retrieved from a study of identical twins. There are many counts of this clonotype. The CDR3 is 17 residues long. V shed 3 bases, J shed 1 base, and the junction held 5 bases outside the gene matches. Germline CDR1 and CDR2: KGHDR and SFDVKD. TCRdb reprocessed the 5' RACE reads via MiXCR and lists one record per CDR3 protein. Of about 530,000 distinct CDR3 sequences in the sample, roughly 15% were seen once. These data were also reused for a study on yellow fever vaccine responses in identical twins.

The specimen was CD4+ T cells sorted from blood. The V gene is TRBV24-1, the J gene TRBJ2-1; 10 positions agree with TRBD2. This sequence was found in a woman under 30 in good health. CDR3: CATSDRSGGVSYNEQFF. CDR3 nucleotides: TGTGCCACCAGTGATAGAAGCGGGGGGGTGTCCTACAATGAGCAGTTCTTC.